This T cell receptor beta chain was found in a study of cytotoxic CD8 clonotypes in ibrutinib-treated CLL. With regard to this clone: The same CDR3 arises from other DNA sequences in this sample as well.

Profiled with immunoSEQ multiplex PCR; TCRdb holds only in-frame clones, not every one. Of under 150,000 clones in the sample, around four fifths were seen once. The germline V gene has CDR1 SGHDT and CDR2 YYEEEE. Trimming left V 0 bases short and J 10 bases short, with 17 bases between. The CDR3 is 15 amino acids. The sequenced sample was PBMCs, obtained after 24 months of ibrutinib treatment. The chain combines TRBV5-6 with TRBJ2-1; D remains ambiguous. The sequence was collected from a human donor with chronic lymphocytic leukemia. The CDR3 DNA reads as TGTGCCAGCAGCTTGGGCGCAGGAAGGGTGCGGGAGCAGTTCTTC. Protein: CASSLGAGRVREQFF.